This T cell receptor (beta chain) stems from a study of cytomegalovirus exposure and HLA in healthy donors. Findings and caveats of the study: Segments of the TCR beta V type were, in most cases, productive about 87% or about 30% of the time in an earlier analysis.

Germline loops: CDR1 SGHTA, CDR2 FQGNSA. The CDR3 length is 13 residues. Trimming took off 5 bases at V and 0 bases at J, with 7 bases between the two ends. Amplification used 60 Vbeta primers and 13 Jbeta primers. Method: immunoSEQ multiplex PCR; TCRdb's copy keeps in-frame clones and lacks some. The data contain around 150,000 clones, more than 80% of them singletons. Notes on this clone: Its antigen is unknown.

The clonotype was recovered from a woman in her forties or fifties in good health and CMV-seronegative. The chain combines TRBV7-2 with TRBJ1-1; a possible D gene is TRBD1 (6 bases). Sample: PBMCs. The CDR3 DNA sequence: TGTGCCAGCAGCGGGGACATGAACACTGAAGCTTTCTTT. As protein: CASSGDMNTEAFF. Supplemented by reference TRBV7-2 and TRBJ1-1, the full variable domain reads GAGVSQSPSNKVTEKGKDVELRCDPISGHTALYWYRQSLGQGLEFLIYFQGNSAPDKSGLPSDRFSAERTGGSVSTLTIQRTQQEDSAVYLCASSGDMNTEAFFGQGTRLTVV.